Following are 20 T cell receptor beta chains from one sample sequenced in a study of metastatic and nonmetastatic thyroid tumors. Ahead of thyroid surgery, no patient had received treatment of any kind. TCRdb redid the clone calls on the PCR reads using MiXCR. The sample consists of about 16,000 clones, about 25% of them appearing once. Source material: adjacent normal tissue. All receptors derive from a female donor with papillary thyroid cancer or a benign thyroid nodule (not recorded which). Some clones in this sample may be carry-over from other donors' samples.

This clone is medium-sized (0.01 to 0.1%). V is TRBV27 and J is TRBJ1-5; no firm D call. The CDR3 is 14 residues long. Germline V gene sequence: CDR1 MNHEY, CDR2 SMNVEV (reference sequence). V was shortened by 6 bases and J by 0 bases, with 9 bases between the two germline ends. DNA for the CDR3: TGTGCCAGCAGAATGTGGGATAGCAATCAGCCCCAGCATTTT. This codes for CASRMWDSNQPQHF.

This clone was seen a few times. V gene TRBV6-1 combines with J gene TRBJ2-2; D is unresolved. The CDR3 contains 14 residues. CDR1 is MNHNS and CDR2 is SASEGT in the germline V gene. V was pared by 6 bases and J by 0 bases, with 8 bases between. The CDR3 sequence is CASSPLANTGELFF. CDR3 nucleotides: TGTGCCAGCAGCCCCCTGGCGAACACCGGGGAGCTGTTTTTT.

This clone was recorded at least ten times. Germline and junction disagree at one end, which may indicate a read error. The CDR3 bases are TGTGCCAGCTGTTTCAGGGGGCTGGGATCAGATACGCAGTATTTT. Amino acid sequence: CASCFRGLGSDTQYF. The chain is built from TRBV27 and TRBJ2-3, with 8 bases that match TRBD1. The CDR3 loop spans 15 amino acids. In germline, CDR1 is MNHEY, CDR2 SMNVEV (reference sequence).

The J gene is TRBJ1-6, the V gene TRBV6-1, with TRBD1 matching 7 bases. After removal of 6 bases from V and 7 bases from J, the junction contained 12 bases not matched to a gene. The CDR3 is made up of 16 amino acids. Germline-derived CDR1 and CDR2 are MNHNS and SASEGT. CDR3 coding DNA: TGTGCCAGCAGCCTGGGGGGACAGAGGCTCAATTCACCCCTCCACTTT. Its translation is CASSLGGQRLNSPLHF.

Note on this clone: Since no conserved phenylalanine or tryptophan closes the CDR3, a read error is the likely cause. The gene calls are TRBV6-1 and TRBJ2-1; D perhaps matches TRBD1 (6 bases). The CDR3 is 15 amino acids. The V gene lost 2 bases and the J gene lost 4 bases, with 12 bases spanning the gap. CDR1 is MNHNS, CDR2 SASEGT, per germline. CDR3 protein: CASSEWRTVYNEQFS. CDR3 in DNA: TGTGCCAGCAGTGAATGGAGGACAGTTTACAATGAGCAGTTCTCC.

The CDR3 here is CASSPTVGAYGYTF. DNA of the CDR3: TGTGCCAGCAGCCCAACAGTGGGCGCCTATGGCTACACCTTC. The V and J genes are TRBV7-9 and TRBJ1-2; D is ambiguous. V shed 5 bases and J shed 4 bases, with 14 bases lying between them. The CDR3 is made up of 14 amino acids. Germline CDR1 SEHNR, CDR2 FQNEAQ (reference sequence).

The chain has TRBV19 and TRBJ2-2; TRBD1 matches at 9 bases. This CDR3 has 16 residues. Germline CDR1 LNHDA, CDR2 SQIVND (reference sequence). The ends lost 5 bases at V and 4 bases at J; junction bases unmatched: 8. CDR3 residues: CASSVIQGAGTGELFF. The CDR3 coding sequence is TGTGCCAGTAGTGTAATACAGGGGGCGGGCACCGGGGAGCTGTTTTTT. Full variable domain (remainder filled in from reference TRBV19 and TRBJ2-2): DGGITQSPKYLFRKEGQNVTLSCEQNLNHDAMYWYRQDPGQGLRLIYYSQIVNDFQKGDIAEGYSVSREKKESFPLTVTSAQKNPTAFYLCASSVIQGAGTGELFFGEGSRLTVL.

This clone appeared a few times. The chain uses TRBV24-1 and TRBJ2-1; no definite D call. CDR1 and CDR2 from the germline V gene are KGHDR and SFDVKD. The V end lost 3 bases, the J end lost 3 bases, and 5 bases lay between the germline ends. The CDR3 loop spans 13 amino acids. CDR3 amino acids: CATSDASYNEQFF. Written as DNA, the CDR3 is TGTGCCACCAGTGATGCGAGCTACAATGAGCAGTTCTTC.

This clone has ten or more counts. This CDR3 is CASTAGDRYNEQFF. For the CDR3, the DNA is TGTGCCAGCACGGCGGGGGACCGTTACAATGAGCAGTTCTTC. The chain recombines TRBV6-1 with TRBJ2-1; 7 bases are a match to TRBD2. CDR1 is MNHNS and CDR2 is SASEGT in the germline V gene. With 7 bases clipped from V and 4 bases from J, the junction kept 7 bases outside the gene matches. This CDR3 has 14 residues.

Only a few counts were recorded for this clone. The rearrangement uses TRBV6-5 and TRBJ2-3, with D unresolved. This CDR3 is built from 17 residues. V was cut by 6 bases and J by 3 bases, with 22 bases left in between. The germline V gene encodes CDR1 MNHEY and CDR2 SVGAGI. The CDR3: CASSPHWLDGSTDTQYF. The CDR3 DNA reads TGTGCCAGCAGCCCCCATTGGCTAGACGGATCGACAGATACGCAGTATTTT.

The gene calls are TRBV5-1 and TRBJ2-3; no clear D. The V end lost 0 bases, the J end lost 0 bases, and 8 bases lay between the germline ends. The CDR3 contains 15 residues. Germline CDR1 reads SGHRS; CDR2 reads YFSETQ. For the CDR3, the DNA is TGCGCCAGCAGCTTGGATCTTACCAGCACAGATACGCAGTATTTT. It yields the protein CASSLDLTSTDTQYF.

The J gene is TRBJ2-7, the V gene TRBV20-1; D unresolved. This CDR3 comprises 13 residues. V lost 8 bases and J lost 6, with 20 bases in between. Germline CDR1 reads DFQATT; CDR2 reads SNEGSKA (reference sequence). CDR3 DNA: TGCAGTCACTATGTCCCCCTAGAGCCCGAGCAGTACTTC. Translation: CSHYVPLEPEQYF.

This chain links TRBV30 with TRBJ2-7; tentatively, D is TRBD2 (6 bases). V was pared by 0 bases and J by 5 bases, with 8 bases between. Germline V CDR1 and CDR2: GTSNPN, SVGIG (reference sequence). CDR3 length: 12 amino acids. CDR3 DNA sequence: TGTGCCTGGAGTGTACTAGCCAACGAGCAGTACTTC. The encoded protein is CAWSVLANEQYF.

This clone was observed a few times. V usage is TRBV10-3 and J usage is TRBJ2-7, with 10 nucleotides matching TRBD2. V shed 4 bases, J shed 7 bases, and the junction held 10 bases outside the gene matches. CDR3 length: 15 residues. Per germline, CDR1 ENHRY and CDR2 SYGVKD. Written as DNA, the CDR3 is TGTGCCATCAGTGGTTTAGGACTAGCGGCTAGGGAGCAGTACTTC. Residues: CAISGLGLAAREQYF.

The rearrangement links TRBV11-2 to TRBJ2-1; a possible D gene is TRBD1 (6 bases). There are 18 residues in the CDR3. Germline loops: CDR1 SGHAT, CDR2 FQNNGV. With 2 bases removed from V and 7 bases from J, the gap between germline ends came to 24 bases. The chain's CDR3 is CASSLISGGRGKGNEQFF. The CDR3 region has the DNA TGTGCCAGCAGCTTAATCTCTGGAGGCAGGGGTAAAGGGAATGAGCAGTTCTTC.

This chain connects TRBV6-1 to TRBJ1-2, with D perhaps TRBD1 (5 bases). V was shortened by 6 bases and J by 7 bases, with 18 bases between the two germline ends. The CDR3 extends over 14 amino acids. In germline, CDR1 is MNHNS, CDR2 SASEGT. The CDR3 sequence is CASSRGSGSGGYTF. The DNA for the CDR3 is TGTGCCAGCAGCCGAGGATCAGGGTCCGGTGGCTACACCTTC.

This clone has at least ten counts. The CDR3 bases are TGCGCCAGCAGCCAAGATCGGATAGGGGAGCTGTTTTTT. Translating it yields CASSQDRIGELFF. J is TRBJ2-2 and V is TRBV4-3, with D hard to call. V was clipped by 0 bases and J by 8 bases, with 7 bases between them. This CDR3 spans 13 amino acids. CDR1 is LGHNA and CDR2 is YSLEER in the germline V gene.

This clone was recorded at least ten times. The gene calls are TRBV6-2 or TRBV6-3 and TRBJ1-2; no clear D gene. The CDR3 sequence is 14 residues long. Trimming took off 1 base at V and 4 bases at J, with 10 bases between the two ends. Per the germline V gene, CDR1 is MNHEY and CDR2 is SVGEGT. CDR3 loop: CASSYFGPSYGYTF. The CDR3 DNA reads as TGTGCCAGCAGTTACTTCGGACCGTCCTATGGCTACACCTTC.

The chain carries TRBV11-2 and TRBJ2-7; the D gene is possibly TRBD1 (6 bases). The germline V gene encodes CDR1 SGHAT and CDR2 FQNNGV. The length of the CDR3 is 15 residues. Between the trimmed V and J ends, which lost 4 bases and 1 base, there was a span of 14 bases. CDR3 DNA: TGTGCCAGCAGCTCCTTCCAGGGGATGTCCTACGAGCAGTACTTC. Encoded protein: CASSSFQGMSYEQYF.

As concerns this clone: One junction end disagrees with the germline gene, perhaps due to a read error. The genes are TRBV2 and TRBJ1-2; the D gene is possibly TRBD1 (6 bases). CDR1 and CDR2 (germline): SNHLY, FYNNEI. The CDR3 sequence is 16 residues long. CDR3 amino acids: CASCEGPGHGGRGYTF. CDR3 in DNA: TGTGCCAGCTGTGAAGGCCCGGGACATGGGGGACGGGGCTACACCTTC. Using reference TRBV2 and TRBJ1-2 for the parts outside the CDR3, the full variable domain is EPEVTQTPSHQVTQMGQEVILRCVPISNHLYFYWYRQILGQKVEFLVSFYNNEISEKSEIFDDQFSVERPDGSNFTLKIRSTKLEDSAMYFCASCEGPGHGGRGYTFGSGTRLTVV.